This is a list of T cell receptor beta chains from one sample in a study of T-cell memory formation after mild COVID-19. MiXCR, run by TCRdb on the 5' RACE reads, gives a single entry per CDR3 protein. Of about 82,000 distinct CDR3 sequences in the sample, around 13% are singletons; the top ten hold less than 45%. The source material was PBMCs or a T cell subset sorted from them (not recorded which). These receptors all stem from a man aged 18 to 30 who had mild COVID-19 (a few samples of this study predate the infection). Cell type and time point are not known. The CDR3 runs from the conserved cysteine through the conserved F or W. D genes are given only for firm matches. Size is omitted from some rows. Given values are once, few, many or a class for expanded clones.

v_gene	abundance	d_gene	j_gene	CDR3aa	CDR3nt
TRBV12-3/TRBV12-4	few	NA	TRBJ1-5	CASSPPISNQPQHF	TGTGCCAGCAGTCCTCCGATTAGCAATCAGCCCCAGCATTTT
TRBV4-1	few	NA	TRBJ2-6	CASSSSTSRVGANVLTF	TGCGCCAGCAGCTCATCGACGTCGAGGGTTGGGGCCAACGTCCTGACTTTC
TRBV6-5	NA	NA	TRBJ1-1	CASTPQGQLVWAEAFF	TGTGCCAGCACCCCCCAGGGGCAGTTGGTGTGGGCTGAAGCTTTCTTT
TRBV7-9	NA	TRBD2	TRBJ2-3	CASSPPGGSADTKYF	TGTGCCAGCAGCCCACCGGGGGGGAGCGCAGATACGAAGTATTTT
TRBV6-5	many	NA	TRBJ2-7	CASSYSGPIGMAGYEQYF	TGTGCCAGCAGTTACTCGGGGCCGATAGGGATGGCGGGCTACGAGCAGTACTTC
TRBV5-4	NA	NA	TRBJ1-2	CASSLYSGNYGYTF	TGTGCCAGCAGCTTGTATTCGGGGAACTATGGCTACACCTTC
TRBV7-3	NA	TRBD1	TRBJ1-6	CASSLTGQGSSPLHF	TGTGCCAGCAGCTTAACGGGACAGGGGAGCTCACCCCTCCACTTT
TRBV5-1	few	NA	TRBJ1-5	CASSTGTANQPQHF	TGCGCCAGCAGCACCGGGACGGCGAATCAGCCCCAGCATTTT
TRBV12-3/TRBV12-4	few	NA	TRBJ2-7	CASSIGTSFYEQYF	TGTGCCAGCAGCATCGGGACCTCCTTCTACGAGCAGTACTTC
TRBV9	NA	NA	TRBJ2-3	CASSRTPSTDTQYF	TGTGCCAGCAGCCGAACTCCTAGCACAGATACGCAGTATTTT
TRBV4-3	few	NA	TRBJ2-2	CASSQGGSSPGYTGELFF	TGCGCCAGCAGCCAAGGGGGGTCCTCCCCTGGTTACACCGGGGAGCTGTTTTTT
TRBV19	few	NA	TRBJ1-1	CASTSGPSMGTEAFF	TGTGCCAGTACTTCAGGGCCGTCTATGGGCACTGAAGCTTTCTTT
TRBV7-3	NA	TRBD2	TRBJ2-2	CASSLSGGTTGELFF	TGTGCCAGCAGCTTATCGGGGGGGACCACCGGGGAGCTGTTTTTT
TRBV7-9	many	NA	TRBJ2-5	CASSPDPTSTETQYF	TGTGCCAGCAGTCCCGACCCAACTAGCACAGAGACCCAGTACTTC
TRBV7-6	NA	TRBD1	TRBJ2-1	CASSREQGTYNEQFF	TGTGCCAGCAGCAGAGAACAGGGGACCTACAATGAGCAGTTCTTC
TRBV19	once	NA	TRBJ1-6	CASSWGGSYNSPLHF	TGTGCCAGTAGTTGGGGAGGCTCCTATAATTCACCCCTCCACTTT
TRBV27	many	NA	TRBJ1-1	CASGWGRTEAFF	TGTGCCAGCGGGTGGGGGAGGACTGAAGCTTTCTTT
TRBV20-1	NA	NA	TRBJ2-1	CSARDRETGRVNEQFF	TGCAGTGCTAGAGATCGGGAGACAGGTCGGGTCAATGAGCAGTTCTTC
TRBV12-3/TRBV12-4	NA	TRBD2	TRBJ2-2	CASSFREANTGELFF	TGTGCCAGCAGTTTTCGGGAGGCAAACACCGGGGAGCTGTTTTTT
TRBV9	NA	NA	TRBJ2-7	CASSPPLGTYEQYF	TGTGCCAGCAGCCCCCCCCTGGGGACGTACGAGCAGTACTTC
TRBV20-1	NA	TRBD2	TRBJ2-1	CSATGSSGNYNEQFF	TGCAGTGCTACTGGCTCTAGCGGCAACTACAATGAGCAGTTCTTC
TRBV2	many	NA	TRBJ2-5	CASSDLTVMETQYF	TGTGCCAGCAGTGATTTAACCGTAATGGAGACCCAGTACTTC
TRBV12-3/TRBV12-4	NA	TRBD1	TRBJ1-2	CASSLFLWTGEGYTF	TGTGCCAGCAGTTTATTTTTATGGACAGGAGAAGGCTACACCTTC
TRBV29-1	few	NA	TRBJ1-1	CSVVGEQGVTEAFF	TGCAGCGTTGTCGGAGAACAGGGTGTTACTGAAGCTTTCTTT
TRBV9	NA	NA	TRBJ2-2	CASSLLENTGELFF	TGTGCCAGCAGCCTTCTAGAGAACACCGGGGAGCTGTTTTTT
TRBV5-1	NA	TRBD1	TRBJ1-1	CASSFDRGTEAFF	TGCGCCAGCAGCTTCGACAGGGGCACTGAAGCTTTCTTT
TRBV7-9	NA	NA	TRBJ2-5	CASSLPAQSWETQYF	TGTGCCAGCAGCTTACCGGCGCAGAGTTGGGAGACCCAGTACTTC
TRBV27	few	NA	TRBJ1-5	CASSVGTRGQPQHF	TGTGCCAGCAGCGTCGGGACTCGGGGCCAGCCCCAGCATTTT
TRBV4-1	few	NA	TRBJ2-7	CASSQVGGSGVQYF	TGCGCCAGCAGCCAAGTGGGAGGATCCGGGGTGCAGTACTTC
TRBV6-6	few	NA	TRBJ1-5	CASSPRGSGNQPQHF	TGTGCCAGCAGTCCTCGAGGTTCGGGCAATCAGCCCCAGCATTTT
TRBV29-1	NA	NA	TRBJ1-5	CSVGNGNSNQPQHF	TGCAGCGTTGGAAACGGGAATAGCAATCAGCCCCAGCATTTT
TRBV5-1	NA	NA	TRBJ1-3	CASSFAASSGNTIYF	TGCGCCAGCAGCTTTGCGGCCAGCTCTGGAAACACCATATATTTT
TRBV7-2	many	NA	TRBJ2-3	CASSLRANLLLSTDTQYF	TGTGCCAGCAGCTTAAGAGCCAACTTGCTCCTGAGCACAGATACGCAGTATTTT
TRBV20-1	few	NA	TRBJ2-5	CSVKPGGITYF	TGCAGTGTCAAACCCGGGGGAATAACTTACTTC
TRBV7-9	NA	NA	TRBJ1-1	CASSSRTVTGSEAFF	TGTGCCAGCAGCTCAAGGACAGTAACGGGCTCTGAAGCTTTCTTT
TRBV4-1	NA	TRBD1	TRBJ1-1	CASFGQGNTEAFF	TGCGCCAGCTTTGGACAGGGGAACACTGAAGCTTTCTTT
TRBV9	few	NA	TRBJ2-7	CASSPRDRLHYEQYF	TGTGCCAGCAGCCCCCGAGACAGGCTCCACTACGAGCAGTACTTC
TRBV7-8	few	NA	TRBJ1-1	CASSLAPGMNTEAFF	TGTGCCAGCAGCTTAGCGCCAGGGATGAACACTGAAGCTTTCTTT
TRBV18	few	NA	TRBJ1-2	CASSGQIYGYTF	TGTGCCAGCTCAGGGCAGATATATGGCTACACCTTC
TRBV5-1	many	TRBD1	TRBJ2-7	CASSASTGAGYEQYF	TGCGCCAGCAGCGCCTCAACAGGGGCGGGCTACGAGCAGTACTTC
TRBV28	few	NA	TRBJ2-1	CASSLLTQYNEQFF	TGTGCCAGCAGTTTACTCACCCAGTACAATGAGCAGTTCTTC
TRBV7-6	NA	NA	TRBJ2-3	CASSPDTLRGSDTQYF	TGTGCCAGCAGCCCAGATACGTTAAGAGGGTCCGATACGCAGTATTTT
TRBV29-1	NA	NA	TRBJ1-2	CSVVDSENYGYTF	TGCAGCGTTGTGGACAGCGAGAACTATGGCTACACCTTC
TRBV20-1	few	NA	TRBJ2-1	CSARDPMGLPLEQFF	TGCAGTGCTAGAGATCCGATGGGGCTACCCCTGGAGCAGTTCTTC
TRBV7-6	NA	TRBD2	TRBJ2-7	CASSPSAGVYWEQYF	TGTGCCAGCAGCCCATCAGCGGGGGTCTACTGGGAGCAGTACTTC
TRBV6-2/TRBV6-3	once	NA	TRBJ1-2	CASSLDGDLYYGYTF	TGTGCCAGCAGTCTGGACGGAGACCTTTACTATGGCTACACCTTC
TRBV7-2	NA	TRBD1	TRBJ2-1	CASSPRDRASNEQFF	TGTGCCAGCAGCCCCCGGGACAGGGCTAGCAATGAGCAGTTCTTC
TRBV27	NA	NA	TRBJ1-1	CASSSPFGEAFF	TGTGCCAGCAGTTCGCCCTTCGGGGAAGCTTTCTTT
TRBV5-1	many	NA	TRBJ2-1	CASSFGLAPGSTYLNNEQFF	TGCGCCAGCAGCTTCGGTTTAGCCCCGGGATCCACATATTTAAACAATGAGCAGTTCTTC
TRBV12-3/TRBV12-4	few	NA	TRBJ2-5	CASSPQGKETQYF	TGTGCCAGCAGCCCCCAGGGGAAAGAGACCCAGTACTTC